This note documents a single TCR beta chain sequence. CDR1 and CDR2 (germline): SNHLY, FYNNEI. The CDR3 extends over 12 amino acids. V lost 7 bases and J 8 bases, leaving 12 bases between the germline ends. The data derive from a study of CD8 T cells in Susac syndrome. Negative magnetic isolation gave CD8+ and CD4+ cells; FACS enriched CD8+ TEMRA. The authors reverse transcribed about 0.5 to 1 ug RNA with random hexamers. TCR beta CDR3 was amplified by immunoSEQ covering 54 Vbeta and 13 Jbeta. TCRdb reanalysed the immunoSEQ multiplex PCR reads using MiXCR and keeps one entry per CDR3 protein. Here the sample spans approximately 200,000 distinct CDR3 sequences, 95% being singletons.

The chain has TRBV2 and TRBJ2-1, with a weak D call TRBD1 (6 bases). The sequenced sample consisted of CD4+ T cells from PBMCs. This receptor was identified in a human donor with multiple sclerosis. CDR3 DNA: TGTGCCAGCAAAGAACAGGGCTATGAGCAGTTCTTC. Protein sequence: CASKEQGYEQFF. Based on the CDR3 plus reference TRBV2 and TRBJ2-1, the full variable domain is EPEVTQTPSHQVTQMGQEVILRCVPISNHLYFYWYRQILGQKVEFLVSFYNNEISEKSEIFDDQFSVERPDGSNFTLKIRSTKLEDSAMYFCASKEQGYEQFFGPGTRLTVL.